Listed below are T cell receptor beta chains from one sample, sequenced in a study of T cell responses to AZD1222 COVID-19 vaccine. Assay: immunoSEQ multiplex PCR; the TCRdb copy retains only in-frame clones and omits some. The sample carries about 130,000 clones, around 90% recorded once. The sample here was peripheral blood, taken on day 0 of AZD1222 vaccination. The receptors here all came from an adult in good health. The CDR3 runs from the conserved cysteine through the conserved F or W. The D gene is left open where the match is weak.

>TRBV28|NA|TRBJ1-2
CASSPPVSYGYTF
TGTGCCAGCAGTCCGCCGGTTTCCTATGGCTACACCTTC
>TRBV9|TRBD2|TRBJ2-7
CASGPGTRGTYEQYF
TGTGCCAGCGGACCTGGGACTAGGGGAACCTACGAGCAGTACTTC
>TRBV28|TRBD2|TRBJ2-1
CASSFRGAGGSQFF
TGTGCCAGCAGTTTCCGAGGGGCGGGAGGGAGTCAGTTCTTC
>TRBV2|NA|TRBJ1-5
CASSKSNQPQHF
TGTGCCAGCAGTAAAAGCAATCAGCCCCAGCATTTT
>TRBV30|NA|TRBJ1-1
CAWATTVNTEAFF
TGTGCCTGGGCCACGACAGTAAACACTGAAGCTTTCTTT
>TRBV5-1|NA|TRBJ2-5
CASSLAGGQETQYF
TGCGCCAGCAGCTTGGCTGGGGGCCAAGAGACCCAGTACTTC
>TRBV18|NA|TRBJ1-5
CASSPDSQVNQPQHF
TGTGCCAGCTCACCAGATTCGCAGGTCAATCAGCCCCAGCATTTT
>TRBV5-1|NA|TRBJ2-2
CASSLKQYGTGELFF
TGCGCCAGCAGCTTGAAACAGTACGGCACCGGGGAGCTGTTTTTT
>TRBV14|TRBD1|TRBJ2-1
CASSPTGVGGYNEQFF
TGTGCCAGCAGCCCAACAGGGGTTGGGGGCTACAATGAGCAGTTCTTC
>TRBV27|TRBD1|TRBJ1-5
CASRPILPGQGALLSNQPQHF
TGTGCCAGCAGACCCATCTTACCGGGACAGGGGGCCCTTCTGAGCAATCAGCCCCAGCATTTT
>TRBV28|NA|TRBJ1-4
CASSLSGVKKKLFF
TGTGCCAGCAGTTTAAGTGGGGTCAAAAAAAAACTGTTTTTT
>TRBV10-2|NA|TRBJ2-7
CASSWANARNEQYF
TGCGCCAGCAGTTGGGCAAACGCGAGGAACGAGCAGTACTTC
>TRBV6-5|TRBD1|TRBJ2-1
CACWTGQNHEQFF
TGTGCCTGTTGGACAGGGCAGAATCATGAGCAGTTCTTC